Listed below are T cell receptor beta chains from one sample, sequenced in a study of a mutant IDH1 vaccine in newly diagnosed glioma. Some clones are missing from TCRdb's copy, which holds only in-frame ones; the method was immunoSEQ multiplex PCR. The sample shows 43,000 or so clones, roughly 92% of them seen only once. The antigens of these receptors remain unknown. The sample in question was PBMCs, obtained from a glioma patient whose treatment included an IDH1 peptide vaccine. Receptors originate from a man aged 50 or older with glioma. Both conserved end residues are part of each CDR3. The order of the fields is V gene, D gene, clone size, J gene, CDR3 protein, CDR3 DNA. A D gene is named only where the DNA matches it firmly. The size of a clone is reported for some rows only, either as once, few or many, or as a class for expanded clones.

TRBV4-3	TRBD1	-	TRBJ2-7	CASSPGTGNFYEQYF	TGCGCCAGCAGCCCCGGGACAGGCAATTTCTACGAGCAGTACTTC
TRBV7-9	TRBD2	-	TRBJ2-3	CASSLRRGGTDTQYF	TGTGCCAGCAGCTTGAGGCGGGGGGGCACAGATACGCAGTATTTT
TRBV18	-	once	TRBJ1-3	CASSPRLPDMGSGNTIYF	TGTGCCAGCTCACCAAGACTTCCGGACATGGGCTCTGGAAACACCATATATTTT
TRBV4-2	TRBD2	-	TRBJ2-1	CASSRLAGGPNEQFF	TGTGCCAGCAGCCGCCTAGCGGGGGGGCCCAATGAGCAGTTCTTC
TRBV29-1	-	-	TRBJ2-3	CSVEDPLAGSQYF	TGCAGCGTTGAAGATCCCCTCGCTGGCTCGCAGTATTTT
TRBV14	-	-	TRBJ2-1	CASSPPAGDYNEQFF	TGTGCCAGCAGCCCTCCGGCAGGAGACTACAATGAGCAGTTCTTC
TRBV4-3	TRBD1	-	TRBJ1-3	CASSRKEGLWDRVESGNTIYF	TGCGCCAGCAGCCGAAAAGAGGGGCTATGGGACAGGGTAGAAAGTGGAAACACCATATATTTT
TRBV5-1	-	-	TRBJ2-3	CASSLASQARTDTQYF	TGCGCCAGCAGCTTGGCCTCACAGGCGAGGACAGATACGCAGTATTTT
TRBV18	TRBD1	-	TRBJ1-1	CASSLRDRVTEAFF	TGTGCCAGCTCGCTCCGGGACAGGGTTACTGAAGCTTTCTTT
TRBV30	-	-	TRBJ1-5	CAWSINFNQPQHF	TGTGCCTGGAGTATAAACTTCAATCAGCCCCAGCATTTT
TRBV5-1	TRBD1	-	TRBJ2-5	CASSLGDRQGMETQYF	TGCGCCAGCAGCTTGGGAGATAGACAGGGGATGGAGACCCAGTACTTC
TRBV5-6	-	-	TRBJ2-1	CASTSSAVSYNEQFF	TGTGCCAGCACCTCTTCGGCGGTCTCCTACAATGAGCAGTTCTTC
TRBV5-5	-	-	TRBJ1-4	CASSLRQGPAGEKLFF	TGTGCCAGCAGCTTGCGGCAGGGGCCGGCGGGTGAAAAACTGTTTTTT
TRBV9	TRBD2	-	TRBJ2-3	CASSAPPGLLAGVEDTQYF	TGTGCCAGCAGCGCGCCCCCCGGGTTGCTAGCGGGAGTCGAAGATACGCAGTATTTT
TRBV2	TRBD1	-	TRBJ1-5	CASNPTGFNQPQHF	TGTGCCAGCAACCCGACAGGGTTTAATCAGCCCCAGCATTTT
TRBV6-1	-	once	TRBJ2-5	CASSDDDFRAAINF	TGTGCCAGCAGTGACGACGACTTTCGGGCCGCTATAAACTTC
TRBV7-9	-	-	TRBJ2-7	CASSFRGSSSYEQYF	TGTGCCAGCAGCTTTCGAGGCTCGAGCTCCTACGAGCAGTACTTC
TRBV5-1	TRBD2	-	TRBJ2-7	CASSQLAGATGGGQYF	TGCGCCAGCAGCCAACTAGCGGGGGCCACTGGAGGTGGGCAGTACTTC
TRBV29-1	-	-	TRBJ2-7	CSVEDDNYEQYF	TGCAGCGTTGAAGATGACAACTACGAGCAGTACTTC
TRBV7-8	TRBD2	-	TRBJ2-5	CASSLLAEYQETQYF	TGTGCCAGCAGCTTACTAGCGGAATACCAAGAGACCCAGTACTTC
TRBV5-5	TRBD2	-	TRBJ2-7	CASSPGLGSYEQYF	TGTGCCAGCAGCCCGGGACTAGGCTCCTACGAGCAGTACTTC
TRBV28	TRBD1	-	TRBJ1-3	CASSAPPGQWKGNTIYF	TGTGCCAGCAGTGCACCCCCGGGACAGTGGAAAGGAAACACCATATATTTT
TRBV5-1	-	once	TRBJ1-1	CASSLAGGYNTEAFF	TGCGCCAGCAGCTTGGCCGGGGGCTACAACACTGAAGCTTTCTTT
TRBV28	TRBD2	-	TRBJ2-7	CASGGLDTYEQYF	TGTGCCAGCGGGGGACTAGATACCTACGAGCAGTACTTC
TRBV30	-	-	TRBJ2-6	CAWTPRGANVLTF	TGTGCCTGGACCCCTCGGGGGGCCAACGTCCTGACTTTC